This T cell receptor (beta chain) was recovered during a study of T cell responses to AZD1222 COVID-19 vaccine (dated by TCRdb to the early 2020s). About the investigation overall: TCR sequencing covered about 230 trial participants: 200 to 220 given two doses of AZD1222 and 26 given two doses of MenACWY control vaccine. Trial participants were enrolled into age subgroups of 18-55, 56-69 and 70-plus years, which contained roughly 150, 30 and 60 TCR-sequenced participants, respectively.

On this clone: Its binding antigen is unknown. Base qualities are not at hand, and no much larger clone is one base apart.

The label giving this sample's time point can be read as: about 28 days (+/-7) after the second vaccine dose. The treatment or condition label, as the study defines it: meningococcal conjugate vaccine given as trial control. Vaccinee samples came from UK trials COV001 and COV002, including a single-blind randomized controlled phase 2/3 trial of AZD1222 (ChAdOx1 nCoV-19) in healthy adults. Trial participant PBMC samples were collected at day 0 and day 28 after the second dose for TCRbeta chain sequencing. The CDR3 runs 15 residues from the cysteine to the phenylalanine. Only the CDR3 region is kept as DNA, spanning 45 bases read in frame from base 1. CDR1 and CDR2, looked up from the germline V gene, are LGHNA and YSLEER. The junction shows trimming of 3 bases on V and 0 bases on J, plus 11 bases between the germline ends. The CDR3 regions of human TCRbeta chains were subjected to immunosequencing. Under the source paper's analysis protocol: Repertoire TCRs were matched against a reference library of SARS-CoV-2-specific TCRs generated with the MIRA antigen-specificity platform. Breadth was defined as the fraction of unique TCRs that were SARS-CoV-2-associated. Depth was defined as the fraction of total T cells that were SARS-CoV-2-associated. Each spike-specific TCR was assigned to its reactive spike region and to a CD4 or CD8 class using the MIRA data. Log10-transformed breadth and depth values were compared by one-way ANOVA with Sidak's multiple comparisons tests. TCRdb limited this immuneACCESS table to in-frame rearrangements with V and J called. A share of clones is missing; checked studies link under half to unresolved V genes, and the rest is unexplained. V, J and clone size were drawn from that table, and D and trimming were deduced from the DNA. Counted in this sample were approximately 64,000 clones; 85% to 95% of them appeared once. Clones ranked in the top ten supply more than 6% of the sample.

Points the paper makes about the study in general: Reportedly, almost half of the unique spike-specific TCRs recognized epitopes lying outside the regions that are mutated in the B.1.351 and B.1.1.7 variants. Conclusions about previously exposed vaccinees were limited because only six AZD1222 recipients were SARS-CoV-2 seropositive at baseline. Vaccine-associated CD4 TCRs spanned the whole spike protein, with dominant responses in regions 160-218 and 743-854. No day 14 peak-response samples were available, so repertoires were characterized only after the peak T cell response. After two AZD1222 doses, both the breadth and the depth of spike-specific TCRs were significantly higher than at day 0 and than in MenACWY recipients. Participants were mostly white British, with more females than males. The authors suggested clonal diversity may have been underestimated. The 56-69-year group was small, and its depth increase did not reach significance, likely because of low power.

The clonotype originates from an adult who received the MenACWY meningococcal vaccine as a control. Specimen: peripheral blood, collected 28 days after the second dose of the MenACWY control vaccine. The chain is encoded by TRBV4-3 joined to TRBJ1-2, with a tentative D gene TRBD1 over 5 matching bases. The CDR3 loop reads CASSQGDSTNYGYTF. In nucleotides, the sequence is TGCGCCAGCAGCCAGGGGGACTCTACTAACTATGGCTACACCTTC.